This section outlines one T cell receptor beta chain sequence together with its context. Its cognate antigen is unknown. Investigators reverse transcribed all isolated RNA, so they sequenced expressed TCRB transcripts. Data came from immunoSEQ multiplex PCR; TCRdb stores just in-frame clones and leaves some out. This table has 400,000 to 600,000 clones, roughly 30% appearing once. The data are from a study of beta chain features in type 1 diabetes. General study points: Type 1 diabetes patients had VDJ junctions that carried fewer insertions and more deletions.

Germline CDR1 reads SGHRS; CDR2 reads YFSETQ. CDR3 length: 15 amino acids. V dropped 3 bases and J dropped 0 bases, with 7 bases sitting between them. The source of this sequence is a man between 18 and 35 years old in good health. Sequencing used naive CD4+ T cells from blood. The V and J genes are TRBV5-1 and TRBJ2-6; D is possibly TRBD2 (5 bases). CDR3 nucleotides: TGCGCCAGCAGCTCGGACTTCTCTGGGGCCAACGTCCTGACTTTC. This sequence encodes CASSSDFSGANVLTF.